This T cell receptor (beta chain) emerged from a study of blood T cell repertoires in COVID-19. Using immunoSEQ multiplex PCR, the repertoire was profiled, and TCRdb retains in-frame clones only, with some absent. The repertoire holds around 220,000 clones, with 80% to 90% as singletons. This CDR3 comprises 13 residues. Germline CDR1 ENHRY, CDR2 SYGVKD. V was clipped by 5 bases and J by 5 bases, with 10 bases between them. The clonotype was recovered from a woman over 75 with acute or convalescent COVID-19. The sequencing input was peripheral blood. The chain recombines TRBV10-3 with TRBJ1-5; tentative D call: TRBD1 (5 bases). CDR3: CAISQGGDQPQHF. CDR3 coding DNA: TGTGCCATCAGTCAGGGAGGGGATCAGCCCCAGCATTTT.